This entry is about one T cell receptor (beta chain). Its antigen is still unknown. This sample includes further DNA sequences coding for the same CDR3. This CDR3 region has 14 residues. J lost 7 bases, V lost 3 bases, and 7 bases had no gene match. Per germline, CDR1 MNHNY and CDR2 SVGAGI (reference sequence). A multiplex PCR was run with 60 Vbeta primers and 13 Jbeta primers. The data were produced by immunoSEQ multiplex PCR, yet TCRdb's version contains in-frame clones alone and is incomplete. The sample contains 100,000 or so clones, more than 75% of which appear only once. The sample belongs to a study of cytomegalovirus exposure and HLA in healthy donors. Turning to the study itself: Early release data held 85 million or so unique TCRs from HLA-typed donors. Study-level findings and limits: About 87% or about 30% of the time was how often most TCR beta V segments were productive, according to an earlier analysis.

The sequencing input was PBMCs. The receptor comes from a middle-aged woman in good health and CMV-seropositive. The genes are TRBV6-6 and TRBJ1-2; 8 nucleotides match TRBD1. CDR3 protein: CASSYSQGAGGYTF. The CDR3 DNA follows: TGTGCCAGCAGTTATAGTCAGGGGGCAGGTGGCTACACCTTC.